Included here is one T cell receptor beta chain sequence, with context. The data were taken from a study of blood T cell repertoires in COVID-19. Study summary: The United States, Italy and Spain supplied acute and convalescent COVID-19 samples.

The assay was immunoSEQ multiplex PCR, and TCRdb's table has in-frame clones only and misses some. The table lists 150,000 or so clones, 65% to 85% of them singletons. Looked up from germline, CDR1 is SGHTA and CDR2 is FQGTGA. The CDR3 totals 16 residues. V dropped 5 bases and J dropped 0; count of bases not matched to a gene: 4. Sequencing was carried out using PBMCs or T cells enriched from blood (not recorded which). The chain has TRBV7-3 and TRBJ2-6; TRBD1 matches 7 bases. The TCR comes from a middle-aged woman with acute COVID-19. The CDR3 nucleotides are TGTGCCAGCAGCCCTGGGACAGACTCTGGGGCCAACGTCCTGACTTTC. Protein: CASSPGTDSGANVLTF.